This section outlines one T cell receptor (beta chain) sequence together with its context. Its cognate antigen has yet to be identified. No much larger clone is present one base from it, and per-base qualities are unavailable. The library was made by the immunoSEQ multiplex PCR assay. TCRdb provides this immuneACCESS table in a form limited to in-frame rearrangements. Some clones are lacking; in checked studies, under half of them reflect an unresolved V gene, and why the rest are absent is not known. The table for this sample lists about 150,000 clones; 91% of them were counted only once. 2% of the sample is taken by the ten largest. This record comes from a study of control samples from healthy donors and cancer patients (dated by TCRdb to 2020 to 2021). Measured from the cysteine to the phenylalanine, the CDR3 is 15 residues long. CDR3 DNA only is kept here, 45 bases in frame from base 1. CDR1 LNHNV and CDR2 YYDKDF are derived from the germline V gene (reference sequence). V and J are truncated by 1 base and 1 base respectively, leaving an intervening sequence of 11 bases.

This clonotype was obtained from a woman between 40 and 55 years old in good health. Source material: blood. Recombination linked TRBV15 to TRBJ2-7; TRBD1 is a weak D gene call, 6 bases matching. The nucleotides are TGTGCCACCAGCAGAGTCGGGACAAGGTCCTACGAGCAGTACTTC. This codes for CATSRVGTRSYEQYF.